A single sample gave rise to the 28 T cell receptor beta chains below, sequenced in a study of T cell changes during pregnancy in multiple sclerosis. The data were produced by immunoSEQ multiplex PCR, yet TCRdb's version contains in-frame clones alone and is incomplete. The sample shows about 40,000 clones, approximately 94% of them seen only once. The sample here was peripheral blood, taken in the third trimester of pregnancy. The receptors shown here come from a female donor with multiple sclerosis, enrolled in a pregnancy study.

This chain joins TRBV6-6 and TRBJ2-7; 13 positions match TRBD2. Trimming removed 2 bases from V and 5 bases from J; junction bases left unmatched: 3. Per germline, CDR1 MNHNY and CDR2 SVGAGI (reference sequence). There are 15 residues in the CDR3. CDR3 region: CASSYQGLAGDEQYF. In DNA form, the CDR3 reads TGTGCCAGCAGTTACCAAGGACTAGCGGGAGACGAGCAGTACTTC.

The chain recombines TRBV10-3 with TRBJ2-2, with D possibly being TRBD2 (6 bases). The germline gives CDR1 ENHRY, CDR2 SYGVKD. This CDR3 spans 16 amino acids. V was cut by 2 bases and J by 6 bases, with 16 bases left in between. CDR3 residues: CAISEIMGLGAGELFF. Written as DNA, the CDR3 is TGTGCCATCAGTGAGATAATGGGACTTGGGGCCGGGGAGCTGTTTTTT.

V usage is TRBV2 and J usage is TRBJ1-1, with 7 positions matching TRBD1. The junction had 5 bases not matched to a gene; V was cut back by 4 bases and J by 0 bases. The CDR3 spans 15 residues. The germline V gene encodes CDR1 SNHLY and CDR2 FYNNEI. DNA for the CDR3: TGTGCCAGCAGTGCCCGGACAGGATTGAACACTGAAGCTTTCTTT. Translating it yields CASSARTGLNTEAFF.

The chain carries TRBV7-2 and TRBJ1-4; D unresolved. Trimming removed 6 bases at V and 7 bases at J, with 15 bases between. CDR1 is SGHTA and CDR2 is FQGNSA in the germline V gene. The CDR3 runs 14 residues. The CDR3: CASSSRHRGEKLFF. CDR3 in DNA: TGTGCCAGCAGTTCTCGTCACCGGGGTGAAAAACTGTTTTTT.

V is TRBV27 and J is TRBJ1-1; 8 bases are a match to TRBD1. V trimming: 5 bases; J trimming: 10 bases; junction bases outside the gene matches: 6. The germline gives CDR1 MNHEY, CDR2 SMNVEV (reference sequence). The CDR3 has 12 residues. The CDR3, as DNA: TGTGCCAGCAGTGCGAGGACAGGGAGAGCTTTCTTT. Protein product: CASSARTGRAFF.

The chain has TRBV7-3 and TRBJ2-7; 9 bases fit TRBD1. CDR1 and CDR2 (germline): SGHTA, FQGTGA. Unmatched junction bases numbered 11, after V lost 3 bases and J lost 5 bases. The CDR3 runs to 16 residues. The DNA for the CDR3 is TGTGCCAGCAGCTTCCTACAGACAGGGGGTTACCACGAGCAGTACTTC. Protein: CASSFLQTGGYHEQYF.

The chain employs TRBV7-3 and TRBJ1-6; possible D gene TRBD1, 5 bases. The germline V and J ends were trimmed by 2 bases and 7 bases, with 12 bases remaining between them. This CDR3 region has 15 residues. Germline V lookup: CDR1 SGHTA, CDR2 FQGTGA. In nucleotides, the CDR3 is TGTGCCAGCAGCTTACAAGGGGTGAACAATTCACCCCTCCACTTT. Translated: CASSLQGVNNSPLHF.

The genes are TRBV29-1 and TRBJ2-3, with TRBD2 identical over 8 bases. The CDR3 extends over 17 amino acids. The V segment lost 6 bases and the J segment 1 base; nucleotides outside the gene matches: 15. The germline gives CDR1 SQVTM, CDR2 ANQGSEA. CDR3 DNA: TGCAGCGTCAAACTAGCGGTCACTTCGCACGGCACAGATACGCAGTATTTT. Translation gives CSVKLAVTSHGTDTQYF.

The rearrangement links TRBV7-3 to TRBJ2-1, with TRBD2 matching over 7 bases. The CDR3 totals 15 residues. J was trimmed by 5 bases and V by 5 bases; bases with no gene match: 9. Germline V gene data show CDR1 as SGHTA and CDR2 as FQGTGA. DNA of the CDR3: TGTGCCAGCAGCCCCCCACCCGGGACTAACAATGAGCAGTTCTTC. This encodes CASSPPPGTNNEQFF.

This chain connects TRBV15 to TRBJ2-4; D is possibly TRBD2 (6 bases). Trimming removed 0 bases from V and 1 base from J, with 10 bases in between. The CDR3 consists of 16 residues. Per the germline V gene, CDR1 is LNHNV and CDR2 is YYDKDF (reference sequence). The CDR3 DNA sequence: TGTGCCACCAGCAGAGAGGGGGGTCGGGCCAAAAACATTCAGTACTTC. As protein: CATSREGGRAKNIQYF. The full variable domain, rest sourced from reference TRBV15 and TRBJ2-4, is DAMVIQNPRYQVTQFGKPVTLSCSQTLNHNVMYWYQQKSSQAPKLLFHYYDKDFNNEADTPDNFQSRRPNTSFCFLDIRSPGLGDTAMYLCATSREGGRAKNIQYFGAGTRLSVL.

V gene TRBV7-3 combines with J gene TRBJ2-2, with 7 bases fitting TRBD2. This CDR3 has 16 residues. V was clipped by 2 bases and J by 0 bases; unmatched bases: 3. CDR1 is SGHTA and CDR2 is FQGTGA in the germline V gene. CDR3 coding DNA: TGTGCCAGCAGCTTATCTCGGGGGGCGAACACCGGGGAGCTGTTTTTT. It yields the protein CASSLSRGANTGELFF. Full variable domain (rest looked up from reference TRBV7-3 and TRBJ2-2): GAGVSQTPSNKVTEKGKYVELRCDPISGHTALYWYRQSLGQGPEFLIYFQGTGAADDSGLPNDRFFAVRPEGSVSTLKIQRTERGDSAVYLCASSLSRGANTGELFFGEGSRLTVL.

The chain uses TRBV9 and TRBJ2-5; unclear D gene. The germline V gene has CDR1 SGDLS and CDR2 YYNGEE. The CDR3 runs to 13 residues. Trimming left V 0 bases short and J 2 bases short, with 5 bases between. The CDR3 nucleotides are TGTGCCAGCAGCGTAGATCTGCAAGAGACCCAGTACTTC. Its translation is CASSVDLQETQYF. Filled out from reference TRBV9 and TRBJ2-5, the complete variable domain reads DSGVTQTPKHLITATGQRVTLRCSPRSGDLSVYWYQQSLDQGLQFLIQYYNGEERAKGNILERFSAQQFPDLHSELNLSSLELGDSALYFCASSVDLQETQYFGPGTRLLVL.

The rearrangement joins TRBV6-5 to TRBJ1-4, with D hard to call. This CDR3 region has 14 residues. V lost 5 bases and J 7 bases, leaving 14 bases between the germline ends. Germline V lookup: CDR1 MNHEY, CDR2 SVGAGI. CDR3 loop: CASSPAGSLEKLFF. The CDR3 DNA sequence: TGTGCCAGCAGTCCGGCGGGGTCCCTTGAAAAACTGTTTTTT.

The chain combines TRBV30 with TRBJ2-5, with 9 bases fitting TRBD2. The CDR3 has 16 amino acids. Germline CDR1 and CDR2: GTSNPN and SVGIG (reference sequence). V gave up 1 base and J gave up 1 base; unmatched junction bases: 7. CDR3 DNA: TGTGCCTGGAGTGAGGAGACTAGCGGTCCCCAAGAGACCCAGTACTTC. Amino acid sequence: CAWSEETSGPQETQYF.

This chain uses TRBV30 with TRBJ1-1; D uncertain. V lost 0 bases, J lost 3 bases, and 8 bases lay in between. Germline values: CDR1 GTSNPN, CDR2 SVGIG (reference sequence). This CDR3 is 13 amino acids long. The CDR3 DNA reads TGTGCCTGGAGTGTACACAGAGACACTGAAGCTTTCTTT. This gives the protein CAWSVHRDTEAFF.

This clone showed up just once. This sequence joins TRBV19 and TRBJ2-7; TRBD1 matches 8 bases. Trimming cost V 3 bases and J 3 bases; bases outside gene matches: 4. The length of the CDR3 is 14 residues. Germline loops: CDR1 LNHDA, CDR2 SQIVND (reference sequence). The CDR3 coding sequence is TGTGCCAGTAGTATTCACGGGACAGGCTACGAGCAGTACTTC. Translated: CASSIHGTGYEQYF.

J is TRBJ2-2 and V is TRBV10-3; D might be TRBD1 (6 bases). V was cut by 6 bases and J by 7 bases, with 18 bases left in between. This CDR3 contains 15 residues. Germline CDR1 reads ENHRY; CDR2 reads SYGVKD. CDR3: CAISQIPGVDGELFF. The CDR3 DNA sequence: TGTGCCATCAGCCAAATCCCAGGGGTTGACGGGGAGCTGTTTTTT.

The chain joins TRBV4-3 to TRBJ1-1; no reliable D call. Germline V CDR1 and CDR2: LGHNA, YSLEER. The CDR3 length is 15 residues. V lost 0 bases, J lost 5 bases, and 13 bases lay in between. The CDR3 is CASSQDPAGGTEAFF. CDR3 coding DNA: TGCGCCAGCAGCCAAGATCCCGCAGGTGGAACTGAAGCTTTCTTT.

CDR3 amino acids: CASLAFRGRTYEQYF. CDR3 nucleotide sequence: TGTGCCAGCCTAGCCTTCAGAGGGAGGACCTACGAGCAGTACTTC. The V and J genes are TRBV28 and TRBJ2-7; D may be TRBD2 (6 bases). The CDR3 loop spans 15 amino acids. Germline V lookup: CDR1 MDHEN, CDR2 SYDVKM. Trimming took 8 bases from V and 2 from J, leaving 19 bases between them. The full variable domain, rest sourced from reference TRBV28 and TRBJ2-7, is DVKVTQSSRYLVKRTGEKVFLECVQDMDHENMFWYRQDPGLGLRLIYFSYDVKMKEKGDIPEGYSVSREKKERFSLILESASTNQTSMYLCASLAFRGRTYEQYFGPGTRLTVT.

The rearrangement uses TRBV19 and TRBJ1-5; the D gene is possibly TRBD1 (6 bases). Germline assignment: CDR1 LNHDA and CDR2 SQIVND (reference sequence). This CDR3 has 13 amino acids. The V end lost 7 bases, the J end lost 2 bases, and 9 bases lay between the germline ends. CDR3 DNA: TGTGCCAGTACCGCAGGGGGCAATCAGCCCCAGCATTTT. This translates into CASTAGGNQPQHF.

This clone was counted a single time. The chain couples TRBV5-1 to TRBJ2-5; maybe TRBD2 (6 bases). This CDR3 region has 13 residues. With 5 bases removed from V and 5 bases from J, the gap between germline ends came to 13 bases. The germline V gene encodes CDR1 SGHRS and CDR2 YFSETQ. The CDR3 reads CASRFGAGETQYF. The CDR3 DNA follows: TGCGCCAGCAGATTTGGCGCGGGGGAGACCCAGTACTTC.

The rearrangement uses TRBV6-5 and TRBJ2-2; 11 nucleotides agree with TRBD1. The length of the CDR3 is 15 residues. Trimming removed 7 bases from V and 5 bases from J; junction bases left unmatched: 6. The germline CDR1 and CDR2 sequences are MNHEY and SVGAGI. The DNA of the CDR3 is TGTGCCAGCAACCAAGGGACAGGGGGTACCGGGGAGCTGTTTTTT. This gives the protein CASNQGTGGTGELFF.

The chain links TRBV7-2 to TRBJ1-1; D might be TRBD1 (5 bases). The CDR3 totals 14 residues. Trimming stripped 2 bases from V and 6 bases from J, with 13 bases between. Germline values: CDR1 SGHTA, CDR2 FQGNSA. The CDR3 loop is CASSLSAGSSEAFF. The CDR3 bases are TGTGCCAGCAGCTTAAGTGCAGGGTCCTCTGAAGCTTTCTTT.

This chain links TRBV13 with TRBJ2-3; 9 bases are a match to TRBD1. The trim removed 1 base at V and 5 bases at J, leaving 13 bases unmatched. CDR1 is PRHDT, CDR2 FYEKMQ, per germline (reference sequence). The CDR3 loop spans 18 amino acids. The CDR3 is CASSLDRWTGELGDTQYF. For the CDR3, the DNA is TGTGCCAGCAGCTTAGATCGGTGGACAGGGGAGTTGGGAGATACGCAGTATTTT.

This chain connects TRBV28 to TRBJ1-4; 8 nucleotides match TRBD1. The germline CDR1 and CDR2 sequences are MDHEN and SYDVKM. J was trimmed by 7 bases and V by 5 bases; bases with no gene match: 6. The CDR3 runs 14 residues. The CDR3 here is CASSPTGAGEKLFF. The CDR3 DNA follows: TGTGCCAGCAGTCCGACAGGGGCGGGTGAAAAACTGTTTTTT.

The chain has TRBV2 and TRBJ2-1; the match to TRBD1 covers 7 bases. Trimming took 4 bases from V and 5 from J; bases not matched to a gene: 8. Germline V CDR1 and CDR2: SNHLY, FYNNEI. The CDR3 covers 15 residues. The CDR3 loop is CASSGTGVVDNEQFF. As DNA, the CDR3 is TGTGCCAGCAGTGGCACAGGGGTTGTCGACAATGAGCAGTTCTTC.

The chain is built from TRBV27 and TRBJ2-3; maybe TRBD2 (6 bases). Trimming removed 10 bases from V and 4 bases from J, with 12 bases in between. The CDR3 has 12 amino acids. In germline, CDR1 is MNHEY, CDR2 SMNVEV (reference sequence). This CDR3 reads CATWGEADTQYF. For the CDR3, the DNA is TGTGCCACGTGGGGGGAAGCAGATACGCAGTATTTT.

This chain joins TRBV6-5 and TRBJ2-2, with TRBD1 as a possible D gene (5 bases). Germline CDR1 and CDR2: MNHEY and SVGAGI. Trimming shortened V by 6 bases and J by 5 bases, and 7 bases separated the two germline ends. The CDR3 sequence is 12 residues long. CDR3 DNA sequence: TGTGCCAGCAGAGGGGTAACCGGGGAGCTGTTTTTT. The encoded protein is CASRGVTGELFF.